A single sample is the source of the 18 T cell receptor beta chains below, sequenced in a study of siplizumab effects on memory and regulatory T cells. Using immunoSEQ multiplex PCR, the repertoire was profiled, and TCRdb retains in-frame clones only, with some absent. The sample records 90,000 to 140,000 clones, approximately 94% being singletons. Sequenced material: CD4+ T cells sorted from blood. The receptors were gathered from a human donor in good health.

The V and J genes are TRBV2 and TRBJ2-5; TRBD2 matches at 14 bases. V lost 9 bases, J lost 4 bases, and 7 bases stayed unmatched. The germline V gene has CDR1 SNHLY and CDR2 FYNNEI. The CDR3 extends over 15 amino acids. This chain's CDR3 is CASSRLAGGVETQYF. CDR3 nucleotide sequence: TGTGCCAGTTCCCGACTAGCGGGGGGGGTAGAGACCCAGTACTTC.

The chain links TRBV29-1 to TRBJ2-7; TRBD1 matches at 7 bases. The germline CDR1 and CDR2 sequences are SQVTM and ANQGSEA. V trimming: 6 bases; J trimming: 5 bases; junction bases outside the gene matches: 7. The CDR3 runs 12 residues. CDR3 residues: CSVKTGSHEQYF. CDR3 coding DNA: TGCAGCGTCAAGACAGGGTCCCACGAGCAGTACTTC.

The chain combines TRBV7-8 with TRBJ1-3; D ambiguous. Germline loops: CDR1 SGHVS, CDR2 FQNEAQ. V gave up 6 bases and J gave up 4 bases, with 16 bases separating them. This CDR3 has 15 residues. CDR3 DNA sequence: TGTGCCAGCAGTTCGGGTTACCCGGGGGGAAACACCATATATTTT. The encoded protein is CASSSGYPGGNTIYF. The variable domain in full, with the rest retrieved from reference TRBV7-8 and TRBJ1-3, is GAGVSQSPRYKVAKRGQDVALRCDPISGHVSLFWYQQALGQGPEFLTYFQNEAQLDKSGLPSDRFFAERPEGSVSTLKIQRTQQEDSAVYLCASSSGYPGGNTIYFGEGSWLTVV.

The chain joins TRBV30 to TRBJ1-1, with a possible D match to TRBD1 (5 bases). CDR1 and CDR2 from the germline V gene are GTSNPN and SVGIG (reference sequence). V lost 0 bases and J lost 5, with 13 bases in between. CDR3 size: 14 residues. The CDR3 spells CAWSVWGEMTEAFF. CDR3 in DNA: TGTGCCTGGAGTGTCTGGGGGGAAATGACTGAAGCTTTCTTT.

This clone was seen a handful of times. The rearrangement links TRBV19 to TRBJ1-2, with TRBD1 matching 9 bases. Germline loops: CDR1 LNHDA, CDR2 SQIVND (reference sequence). This CDR3 region has 16 residues. J was trimmed by 5 bases and V by 4 bases; bases with no gene match: 11. The DNA of the CDR3 is TGTGCCAGTAGTACCGGGACAGGGACCAAGGCGTATGGCTACACCTTC. Amino acid sequence: CASSTGTGTKAYGYTF.

This rearrangement joins TRBV5-1 to TRBJ1-2; D is uncertain. Germline CDR1 and CDR2: SGHRS and YFSETQ. The CDR3 has 14 amino acids. Trimming took off 0 bases at V and 2 bases at J, with 8 bases between the two ends. CDR3 region: CASSLEAGNYGYTF. In nucleotides, the CDR3 is TGCGCCAGCAGCTTGGAAGCGGGGAACTATGGCTACACCTTC.

The chain links TRBV12-5 to TRBJ2-1; 13 nucleotides line up with TRBD2. There are 19 residues in the CDR3. V shed 5 bases, J shed 5 bases, and the junction held 15 bases outside the gene matches. Germline V CDR1 and CDR2: LGHNT, FRNRAP. CDR3 in DNA: TGTGCTAGTGGTACACCCCCCCTCGGGACTAGCGGGATAGACAATGAGCAGTTCTTC. Amino acid sequence: CASGTPPLGTSGIDNEQFF. The full variable domain, its missing parts supplied by reference TRBV12-5 and TRBJ2-1, is DARVTQTPRHKVTEMGQEVTMRCQPILGHNTVFWYRQTMMQGLELLAYFRNRAPLDDSGMPKDRFSAEMPDATLATLKIQPSEPRDSAVYFCASGTPPLGTSGIDNEQFFGPGTRLTVL.

The chain joins TRBV7-2 to TRBJ1-1; D is undetermined. This CDR3 has 15 residues. Trimming cost V 1 base and J 4 bases, with 13 bases left between them. Germline CDR1 and CDR2: SGHTA and FQGNSA. The CDR3: CASSLDAVVATEAFF. In DNA, the CDR3 is TGTGCCAGCAGCTTAGATGCTGTAGTAGCCACTGAAGCTTTCTTT. The variable domain in full, with the rest retrieved from reference TRBV7-2 and TRBJ1-1, is GAGVSQSPSNKVTEKGKDVELRCDPISGHTALYWYRQSLGQGLEFLIYFQGNSAPDKSGLPSDRFSAERTGGSVSTLTIQRTQQEDSAVYLCASSLDAVVATEAFFGQGTRLTVV.

The chain joins TRBV7-2 to TRBJ2-2; 13 bases line up with TRBD2. Germline-derived CDR1 and CDR2 are SGHTA and FQGNSA. The CDR3 loop spans 16 amino acids. V lost 4 bases to trimming and J lost 5 bases; unmatched junction nucleotides: 4. The CDR3 coding sequence is TGTGCCAGCAGCTGGACTAGCGGGAGTATTACCGGGGAGCTGTTTTTT. Its translation: CASSWTSGSITGELFF.

V and J are TRBV7-9 and TRBJ2-1, with 10 bases identical to TRBD2. The germline V gene encodes CDR1 SEHNR and CDR2 FQNEAQ (reference sequence). CDR3 size: 14 residues. With V trimmed by 3 bases and J by 7 bases, 3 bases remained unmatched. The CDR3: CASSFGLAANEQFF. In DNA, the CDR3 is TGTGCCAGCAGCTTCGGACTAGCGGCGAATGAGCAGTTCTTC.

This clone was detected once. This chain uses TRBV4-2 with TRBJ1-4, with no clear D. The CDR3 is 15 amino acids. With 1 base removed from V and 4 bases from J, the gap between germline ends came to 10 bases. Germline CDR1 is LGHNA and CDR2 is YNFKEQ. The CDR3 DNA reads as TGTGCCAGCAGCCAAGTTTTGGGTAGTAATGAAAAACTGTTTTTT. It encodes CASSQVLGSNEKLFF.

CDR3 in amino acids: CASSRPGRSSGANVLTF. The DNA for the CDR3 is TGTGCCAGCTCACGTCCCGGGAGGAGCTCTGGGGCCAACGTCCTGACTTTC. The chain couples TRBV18 to TRBJ2-6, with 7 bases matching TRBD2. V was clipped by 4 bases and J by 0 bases; unmatched bases: 6. Germline values: CDR1 KGHSH, CDR2 LQKENI. This CDR3 spans 17 amino acids.

The chain employs TRBV4-1 and TRBJ2-7; 7 bases fit TRBD1. Germline V gene lookup returns CDR1 MGHRA and CDR2 YSYEKL. Losses at the gene ends were 1 base for V and 3 bases for J; bases not matched to a gene: 6. The CDR3 extends over 15 amino acids. The CDR3 loop is CASSQAVTGIYEQYF. The CDR3 DNA is TGCGCCAGCAGCCAAGCGGTGACAGGGATCTACGAGCAGTACTTC.

The gene calls are TRBV28 and TRBJ2-3; 8 bases line up with TRBD2. V shed 5 bases and J 1 base; nucleotides not matched to a gene: 2. The CDR3 contains 14 residues. Germline lookup yields CDR1 MDHEN and CDR2 SYDVKM. The CDR3 sequence: CASSPAGGTDTQYF. The CDR3 bases are TGTGCCAGCAGTCCAGCGGGGGGCACAGATACGCAGTATTTT.

The rearrangement links TRBV9 to TRBJ1-1; D not certain. Germline CDR1 and CDR2: SGDLS and YYNGEE. Trimming removed 4 bases at V and 0 bases at J, with 10 bases between. This CDR3 contains 14 residues. CDR3: CASSQDTLNTEAFF. Here the CDR3 DNA reads TGTGCCAGCAGCCAAGATACCTTGAACACTGAAGCTTTCTTT.

This clone is a singleton in its sample. The chain couples TRBV6-6 to TRBJ1-1, with TRBD1 matching 8 bases. The CDR3 spans 16 residues. CDR1 is MNHNY, CDR2 SVGAGI, per germline (reference sequence). Trimming removed 6 bases from V and 0 bases from J; junction bases left unmatched: 9. CDR3 nucleotides: TGTGCCAGCAGGCCAGGACAGGGAAGTATGAACACTGAAGCTTTCTTT. Translation: CASRPGQGSMNTEAFF.

The gene calls are TRBV12-5 and TRBJ1-5; D remains ambiguous. The V end lost 4 bases, the J end lost 9 bases, and 13 bases lay between the germline ends. The germline V gene encodes CDR1 LGHNT and CDR2 FRNRAP. The CDR3 has 13 amino acids. CDR3 residues: CASGSAYSSPQHF. CDR3 in DNA: TGTGCTAGTGGTTCCGCCTACAGTTCGCCCCAGCATTTT.

V is TRBV18 and J is TRBJ2-7, with D possibly matching TRBD2 (5 bases). Germline V CDR1 and CDR2: KGHSH, LQKENI. The CDR3 consists of 16 residues. Deletions cut 3 bases from V and 6 bases from J, with 21 bases between. The CDR3 loop is CASSPLSRRTGPEQYF. Here the CDR3 DNA reads TGTGCCAGCTCACCCCTCTCCAGGCGGACTGGACCCGAGCAGTACTTC.